This T cell receptor (beta chain) was sequenced in a study of preoperative IRX-2 immunotherapy in early breast cancer. Repertoires were generated with immunoSEQ multiplex PCR, while TCRdb's copy carries only in-frame clones and drops some. The sample lists 34,000 or so clones, roughly 96% occurring once. CDR1 and CDR2 (germline): MNHNY, SVGAGI (reference sequence). CDR3 length: 16 residues. V gave up 6 bases and J gave up 4 bases; unmatched junction bases: 9. Documented treatment: preoperative locoregional IRX-2 cytokine immunotherapy. Samples came from a phase Ib trial of preoperative locoregional IRX-2 cytokine immunotherapy.

This rearrangement joins TRBV6-6 to TRBJ2-2, with 9 bases that match TRBD1. The sequence was obtained from a human donor with breast cancer. This material was obtained from a patient treated with IRX-2 immunotherapy. The CDR3 reads CASRTQGAAATGELFF. DNA of the CDR3: TGTGCCAGCAGAACACAGGGGGCGGCGGCCACCGGGGAGCTGTTTTTT.